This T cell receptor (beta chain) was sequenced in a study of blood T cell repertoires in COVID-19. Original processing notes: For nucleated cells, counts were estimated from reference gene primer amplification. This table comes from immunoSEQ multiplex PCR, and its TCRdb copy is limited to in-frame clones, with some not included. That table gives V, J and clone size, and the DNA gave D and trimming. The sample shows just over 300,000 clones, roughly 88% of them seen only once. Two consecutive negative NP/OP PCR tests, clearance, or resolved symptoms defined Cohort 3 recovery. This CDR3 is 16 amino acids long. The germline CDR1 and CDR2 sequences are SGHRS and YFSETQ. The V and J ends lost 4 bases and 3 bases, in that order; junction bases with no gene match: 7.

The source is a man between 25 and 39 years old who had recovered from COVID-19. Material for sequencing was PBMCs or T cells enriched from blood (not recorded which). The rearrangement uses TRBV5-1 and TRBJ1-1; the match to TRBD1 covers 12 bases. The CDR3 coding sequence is TGCGCCAGCAGCGAGGGGACAGGGGGCCGGGACACTGAAGCTTTCTTT. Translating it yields CASSEGTGGRDTEAFF.